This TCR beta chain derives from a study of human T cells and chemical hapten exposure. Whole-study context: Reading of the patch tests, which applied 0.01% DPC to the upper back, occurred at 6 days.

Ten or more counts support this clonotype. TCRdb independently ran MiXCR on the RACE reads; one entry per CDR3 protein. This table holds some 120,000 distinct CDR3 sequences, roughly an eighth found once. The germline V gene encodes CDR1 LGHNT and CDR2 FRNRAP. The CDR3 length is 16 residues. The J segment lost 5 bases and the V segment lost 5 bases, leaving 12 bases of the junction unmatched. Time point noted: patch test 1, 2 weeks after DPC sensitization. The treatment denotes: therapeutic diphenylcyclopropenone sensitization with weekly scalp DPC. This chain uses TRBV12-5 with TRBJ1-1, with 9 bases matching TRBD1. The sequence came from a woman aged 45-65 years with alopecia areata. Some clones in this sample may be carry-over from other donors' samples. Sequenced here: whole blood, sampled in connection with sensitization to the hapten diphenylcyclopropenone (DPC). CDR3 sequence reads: CASGPGTGSGVTEAFF. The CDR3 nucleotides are TGTGCTAGTGGTCCTGGGACAGGGTCAGGGGTTACTGAAGCTTTCTTT.